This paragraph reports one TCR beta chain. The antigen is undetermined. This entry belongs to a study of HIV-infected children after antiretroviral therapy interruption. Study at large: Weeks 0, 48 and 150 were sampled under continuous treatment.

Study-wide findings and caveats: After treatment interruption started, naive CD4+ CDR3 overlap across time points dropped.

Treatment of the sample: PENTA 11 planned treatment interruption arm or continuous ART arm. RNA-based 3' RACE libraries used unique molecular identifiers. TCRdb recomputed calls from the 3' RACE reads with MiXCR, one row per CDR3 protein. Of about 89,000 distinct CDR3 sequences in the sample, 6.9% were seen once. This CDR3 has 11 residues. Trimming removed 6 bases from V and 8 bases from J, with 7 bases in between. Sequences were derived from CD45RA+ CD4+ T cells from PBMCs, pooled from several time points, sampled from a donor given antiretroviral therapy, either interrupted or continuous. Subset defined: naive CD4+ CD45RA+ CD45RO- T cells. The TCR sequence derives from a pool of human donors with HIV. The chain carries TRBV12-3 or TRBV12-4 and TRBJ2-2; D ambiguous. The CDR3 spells CASRVFGELFF. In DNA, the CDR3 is TGTGCCAGCAGGGTTTTTGGGGAGCTGTTTTTT.